Detailed here is one TCR beta chain. V lost 2 bases and J lost 2, with 15 bases in between. The CDR3 consists of 17 residues. The germline CDR1 and CDR2 sequences are MGHRA and YSYEKL. Sequenced by immunoSEQ multiplex PCR; TCRdb stores in-frame clones only, minus some. This sample carries about 260,000 clones, 87% of them seen once, and the ten largest clones take roughly 1.6%. This specimen belongs to a study of blood T cell repertoires in COVID-19. Study summary: COVID-19 samples from acute and convalescent phases originated in the United States, Italy and Spain. PBMCs, B-cell-depleted T cells, or T cells were the source of the cDNA or gDNA that made up the material.

This chain joins TRBV4-1 and TRBJ2-2; D is perhaps TRBD1 (6 bases). The specimen sequenced was peripheral blood. The sequence came from a woman between 35 and 50 years old who had recovered from COVID-19. The CDR3 coding sequence is TGCGCCAGCAGCCAATTGATAGCCAGGGGTAACACCGGGGAGCTGTTTTTT. Its protein product is CASSQLIARGNTGELFF.